These 24 T cell receptor beta chains share one sample of origin, sequenced in a study of cytomegalovirus exposure and HLA in healthy donors. The PCR was carried out with 60 Vbeta primers and 13 Jbeta primers. Assay used: immunoSEQ multiplex PCR; TCRdb lists only in-frame clones, some missing. The sample shows 150,000 to 250,000 clones, about 80% of them seen only once. The specimen sequenced was PBMCs. The origin of the receptors is a man in his thirties or forties in good health and CMV-seronegative.

This clone was seen a single time. V gene TRBV6-1 combines with J gene TRBJ2-1; 8 positions agree with TRBD1. Germline CDR1 reads MNHNS; CDR2 reads SASEGT. This CDR3 has 12 amino acids. Losses at the gene ends were 6 bases for V and 6 bases for J; bases not matched to a gene: 1. The CDR3 spells CASRDRGNEQFF. In nucleotides, the CDR3 is TGTGCCAGCAGAGACAGGGGCAATGAGCAGTTCTTC.

The V and J genes are TRBV2 and TRBJ2-5; the match to TRBD2 covers 11 bases. Unmatched junction bases numbered 12, after V lost 7 bases and J lost 5 bases. The CDR3 is 16 amino acids. CDR1 is SNHLY and CDR2 is FYNNEI in the germline V gene. The CDR3 sequence is CASTVATSGSFETQYF. For the CDR3, the DNA is TGTGCCAGCACGGTCGCAACTAGCGGGAGTTTTGAGACCCAGTACTTC.

V usage is TRBV6-1 and J usage is TRBJ2-2, with D possibly matching TRBD2 (5 bases). This CDR3 spans 15 amino acids. V dropped 6 bases and J dropped 5 bases, with 16 bases sitting between them. Germline-derived CDR1 and CDR2 are MNHNS and SASEGT. The CDR3 region is CASRKAIGGTGELFF. As DNA, the CDR3 is TGTGCCAGCAGAAAGGCGATTGGCGGGACCGGGGAGCTGTTTTTT.

The J gene is TRBJ2-1, the V gene TRBV7-7; tentative D call: TRBD2 (5 bases). The CDR3 spans 16 residues. V shed 5 bases and J shed 5 bases, with 19 bases lying between them. The V gene's germline CDR1 is SSHAT and CDR2 FNYEAQ (reference sequence). CDR3 sequence: CASSVDWTPGDNEQFF. As DNA, the CDR3 is TGTGCCAGCAGCGTTGACTGGACCCCCGGGGACAATGAGCAGTTCTTC.

The chain links TRBV5-1 to TRBJ2-5, with unresolved D. Germline CDR1 and CDR2: SGHRS and YFSETQ. The CDR3 extends over 14 amino acids. V was trimmed by 2 bases and J by 4 bases, leaving 12 bases between them. CDR3 region: CASSFFDPGETQYF. CDR3 DNA sequence: TGCGCCAGCAGCTTCTTCGACCCGGGAGAGACCCAGTACTTC.

V and J are TRBV2 and TRBJ1-2, with a tentative D call TRBD1 (6 bases). Germline V gives CDR1 SNHLY, CDR2 FYNNEI. The CDR3 has 14 amino acids. Trimming cost V 3 bases and J 8 bases, with 16 bases left between them. Written as DNA, the CDR3 is TGTGCCAGCAGTGATGGGGACAAGGTACCCGGCTACACCTTC. Residues: CASSDGDKVPGYTF.

The gene calls are TRBV5-1 and TRBJ2-3; no firm D call. CDR1 and CDR2 (germline): SGHRS, YFSETQ. V was trimmed by 0 bases and J by 3 bases, leaving 5 bases between them. This CDR3 has 13 residues. CDR3 loop: CASSLERTDTQYF. CDR3 in DNA: TGCGCCAGCAGCTTGGAGAGAACAGATACGCAGTATTTT. Looking up the rest from reference TRBV5-1 and TRBJ2-3 gives the full variable domain: KAGVTQTPRYLIKTRGQQVTLSCSPISGHRSVSWYQQTPGQGLQFLFEYFSETQRNKGNFPGRFSGRQFSNSRSEMNVSTLELGDSALYLCASSLERTDTQYFGPGTRLTVL.

V and J are TRBV9 and TRBJ2-1; 10 bases match TRBD2. This CDR3 spans 16 amino acids. Germline V gene sequence: CDR1 SGDLS, CDR2 YYNGEE. V gave up 1 base and J gave up 6 bases; unmatched junction bases: 7. The CDR3 protein is CASSVSSPSGGNEQFF. The CDR3 DNA sequence: TGTGCCAGCAGCGTATCCTCCCCTAGCGGGGGCAATGAGCAGTTCTTC.

The genes are TRBV6-5 and TRBJ1-1; D is perhaps TRBD1 (6 bases). The CDR3 sequence is 15 residues long. CDR1 and CDR2 (germline): MNHEY, SVGAGI. Trimming left V 4 bases short and J 3 bases short, with 15 bases between. CDR3 DNA: TGTGCCAGCAGTTCGAGCGGGGGGCGGTACACTGAAGCTTTCTTT. Translating gives CASSSSGGRYTEAFF.

This clone appeared once. This sequence joins TRBV5-1 and TRBJ2-2, with D unresolved. The CDR3 contains 12 residues. Germline lookup yields CDR1 SGHRS and CDR2 YFSETQ. The V gene lost 7 bases and the J gene lost 0 bases, with 4 bases spanning the gap. CDR3 region: CASFTNTGELFF. The CDR3 coding sequence is TGCGCCAGCTTCACGAACACCGGGGAGCTGTTTTTT.

This chain uses TRBV30 with TRBJ1-3; D call uncertain. Germline V CDR1 and CDR2: GTSNPN, SVGIG (reference sequence). CDR3 length: 14 amino acids. V was cut by 4 bases and J by 4 bases, with 14 bases left in between. CDR3 amino acids: CAWIGRPSGNTIYF. In DNA form, the CDR3 reads TGTGCCTGGATCGGCAGGCCATCAGGAAACACCATATATTTT.

The chain uses TRBV19 and TRBJ2-3; 7 bases match TRBD2. This CDR3 comprises 15 residues. V lost 5 bases, J lost 5 bases, and 10 bases stayed unmatched. The germline V gene encodes CDR1 LNHDA and CDR2 SQIVND (reference sequence). The CDR3 protein is CASSPTSRNVDTQYF. The CDR3, as DNA: TGTGCCAGTAGTCCGACTAGCAGAAATGTAGATACGCAGTATTTT.

The chain has TRBV5-4 and TRBJ1-2, with D hard to call. Germline loops: CDR1 SGHNT, CDR2 YYREEE (reference sequence). CDR3 length: 15 residues. V dropped 0 bases and J dropped 8 bases, with 17 bases sitting between them. CDR3 in amino acids: CASSLAIGGNEGYTF. The CDR3, as DNA: TGTGCCAGCAGCTTGGCCATTGGAGGTAACGAAGGCTACACCTTC.

This sequence joins TRBV5-1 and TRBJ2-5; D is possibly TRBD1 (6 bases). Trimming took 3 bases from V and 4 from J, leaving 19 bases between them. The V gene's germline CDR1 is SGHRS and CDR2 YFSETQ. The CDR3 is 16 amino acids. CDR3 sequence reads: CASSSITLDSIETQYF. CDR3 sequence (DNA): TGCGCCAGCAGCTCCATAACCTTGGACAGTATAGAGACCCAGTACTTC.

This chain links TRBV25-1 with TRBJ2-5; 9 bases are shared with TRBD2. CDR3 size: 18 residues. V was pared by 3 bases and J by 3 bases, with 14 bases of the junction left unmatched. The germline V gene has CDR1 MGHDK and CDR2 SYGVNS. For the CDR3, the DNA is TGTGCCAGCAGTGAGGTTCGGCGGGAGGGCGGAGAGGAAGAGACCCAGTACTTC. Amino acid sequence: CASSEVRREGGEEETQYF. The whole variable domain, remainder taken from reference TRBV25-1 and TRBJ2-5, is EADIYQTPRYLVIGTGKKITLECSQTMGHDKMYWYQQDPGMELHLIHYSYGVNSTEKGDLSSESTVSRIRTEHFPLTLESARPSHTSQYLCASSEVRREGGEEETQYFGPGTRLLVL.

The J gene is TRBJ1-1, the V gene TRBV9; D is possibly TRBD1 (6 bases). This CDR3 contains 15 residues. Trimming removed 3 bases from V and 0 bases from J, with 12 bases in between. Germline V gene lookup returns CDR1 SGDLS and CDR2 YYNGEE. The CDR3 sequence: CASSGGRGLNTEAFF. DNA of the CDR3: TGTGCCAGCAGCGGGGGGAGGGGGTTGAACACTGAAGCTTTCTTT.

The rearrangement links TRBV18 to TRBJ2-7; possible D gene TRBD1, 5 bases. V was trimmed by 4 bases and J by 6 bases, leaving 16 bases between them. Germline values: CDR1 KGHSH, CDR2 LQKENI. The CDR3 sequence is 14 residues long. The CDR3 coding sequence is TGTGCCAGCTCACTGAAGGGGATCGCACCCGAGCAGTACTTC. Protein: CASSLKGIAPEQYF. Supplemented by reference TRBV18 and TRBJ2-7, the full variable domain reads NAGVMQNPRHLVRRRGQEARLRCSPMKGHSHVYWYRQLPEEGLKFMVYLQKENIIDESGMPKERFSAEFPKEGPSILRIQQVVRGDSAAYFCASSLKGIAPEQYFGPGTRLTVT.

CDR3 loop: CSAGGGGGELFF. The CDR3 coding sequence is TGCAGCGCTGGGGGAGGTGGCGGGGAGCTGTTTTTT. The chain uses TRBV29-1 and TRBJ2-2, with D possibly being TRBD2 (6 bases). The ends were cut back, 7 bases at V and 7 bases at J, with 13 bases in the middle. The CDR3 sequence is 12 residues long. In germline, CDR1 is SQVTM, CDR2 ANQGSEA.

This clone was observed a handful of times. The V gene is TRBV10-1, the J gene TRBJ2-1; 13 bases align to TRBD2. The CDR3 totals 14 residues. Germline V gene sequence: CDR1 WNHNN, CDR2 SYGVQD (reference sequence). V dropped 2 bases and J dropped 9; count of bases not matched to a gene: 1. The CDR3 is CASSEGLAGAEQFF. CDR3 nucleotide sequence: TGCGCCAGCAGTGAGGGACTAGCGGGAGCTGAGCAGTTCTTC.

The chain recombines TRBV9 with TRBJ1-2; 10 nucleotides match TRBD1. CDR1 SGDLS and CDR2 YYNGEE come from the germline V gene. The junction had 15 bases not matched to a gene; V was cut back by 6 bases and J by 4 bases. The CDR3 consists of 17 residues. The CDR3 bases are TGTGCCAGCACCCCGGGACAGGGGTCCGTGTGGTTCTATGGCTACACCTTC. Its protein is CASTPGQGSVWFYGYTF.

The chain couples TRBV30 to TRBJ2-7, with 8 bases matching TRBD2. Germline values: CDR1 GTSNPN, CDR2 SVGIG (reference sequence). This CDR3 contains 14 residues. J lost 4 bases, V lost 3 bases, and 8 bases had no gene match. The CDR3 DNA reads as TGTGCCTGGAGCGTAGGGGGGACTAGTTACGAGCAGTACTTC. The encoded protein is CAWSVGGTSYEQYF.

This clone was recorded once. The rearrangement links TRBV2 to TRBJ2-7, with TRBD2 as a possible D gene (6 bases). Germline CDR1 is SNHLY and CDR2 is FYNNEI. The CDR3 is 15 amino acids. Deletions cut 5 bases from V and 0 bases from J, with 14 bases between. In nucleotides, the CDR3 is TGTGCCAGCAGTAACCGGGACTGGAGCTCCTACGAGCAGTACTTC. Translating gives CASSNRDWSSYEQYF.

This clone has only a few counts. The CDR3 is CASSRGQLGNTIYF. The DNA of the CDR3 is TGTGCCAGCAGTCGGGGACAGCTCGGAAACACCATATATTTT. The chain combines TRBV4-2 with TRBJ1-3; TRBD1 matches 7 bases. From germline, CDR1 is LGHNA and CDR2 YNFKEQ. This CDR3 region has 14 residues. The ends lost 6 bases at V and 4 bases at J; junction bases unmatched: 6.

This chain uses TRBV18 with TRBJ1-2; D gene unclear. The length of the CDR3 is 13 residues. Germline lookup yields CDR1 KGHSH and CDR2 LQKENI. V lost 4 bases, J lost 8 bases, and 14 bases lay in between. This CDR3 reads CASSRSASEGYTF. CDR3 DNA sequence: TGTGCCAGCTCACGGTCAGCTAGCGAGGGCTACACCTTC.